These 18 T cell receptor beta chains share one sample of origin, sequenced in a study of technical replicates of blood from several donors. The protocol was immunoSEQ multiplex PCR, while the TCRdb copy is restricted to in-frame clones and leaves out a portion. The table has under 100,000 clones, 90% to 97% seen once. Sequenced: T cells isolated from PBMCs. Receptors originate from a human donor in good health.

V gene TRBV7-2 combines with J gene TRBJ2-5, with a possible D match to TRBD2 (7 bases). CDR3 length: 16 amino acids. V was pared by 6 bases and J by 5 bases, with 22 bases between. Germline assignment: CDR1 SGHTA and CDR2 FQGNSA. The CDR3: CASSSLTGGATETQYF. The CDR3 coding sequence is TGTGCCAGCAGTTCCTTAACTGGGGGGGCCACGGAGACCCAGTACTTC.

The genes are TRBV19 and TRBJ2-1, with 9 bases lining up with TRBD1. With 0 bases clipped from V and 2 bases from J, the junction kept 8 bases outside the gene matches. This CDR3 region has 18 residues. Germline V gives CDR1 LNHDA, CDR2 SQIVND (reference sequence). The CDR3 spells CASSIESGTGSPYNEQFF. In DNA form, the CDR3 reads TGTGCCAGTAGTATAGAATCCGGGACAGGGAGCCCCTACAATGAGCAGTTCTTC.

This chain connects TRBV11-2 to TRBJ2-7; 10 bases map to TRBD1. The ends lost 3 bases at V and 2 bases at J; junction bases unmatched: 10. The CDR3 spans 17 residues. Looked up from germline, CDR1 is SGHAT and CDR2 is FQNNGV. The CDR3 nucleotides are TGTGCCAGCAGCTTTGGCTCTTTCGGGACAGGGGCCTACGAGCAGTACTTC. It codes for CASSFGSFGTGAYEQYF.

CDR3 amino acids: CASRLLLAGGLQETQYF. CDR3 bases: TGTGCAAGTCGCTTGCTGCTAGCGGGGGGCCTACAAGAGACCCAGTACTTC. The V call is TRBV12-2, the J call TRBJ2-5; whether TRBD2, the table's D call, matches the DNA was not checked. TRBV12-2 is tagged as a pseudogene. This CDR3 contains 17 residues.

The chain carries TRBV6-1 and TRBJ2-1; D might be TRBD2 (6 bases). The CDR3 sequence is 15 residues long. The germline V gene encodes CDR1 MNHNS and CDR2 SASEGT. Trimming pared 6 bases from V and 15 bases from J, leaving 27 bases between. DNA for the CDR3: TGTGCCAGCAGGGGTAATGAGGTCGGGACTTTCTTGCCGTTCTTC. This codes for CASRGNEVGTFLPFF.

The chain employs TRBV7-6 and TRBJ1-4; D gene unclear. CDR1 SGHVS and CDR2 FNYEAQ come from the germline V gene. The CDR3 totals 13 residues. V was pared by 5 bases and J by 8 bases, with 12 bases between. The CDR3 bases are TGTGCCAGCAGCGCTTCGGGTGGGGAAAAACTGTTTTTT. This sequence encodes CASSASGGEKLFF.

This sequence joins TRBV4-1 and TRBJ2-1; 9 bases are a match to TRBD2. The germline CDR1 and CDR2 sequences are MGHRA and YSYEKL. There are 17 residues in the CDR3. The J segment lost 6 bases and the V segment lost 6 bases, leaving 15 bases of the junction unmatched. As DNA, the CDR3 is TGCGCCAGCAGGTGGGATGGGGCGGGGGGGCGATTCAATGAGCAGTTCTTC. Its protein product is CASRWDGAGGRFNEQFF.

CDR3 sequence: CASSVSGNYGYTF. The CDR3 region has the DNA TGTGCCAGCAGCGTATCAGGGAACTATGGCTACACCTTC. V usage is TRBV9 and J usage is TRBJ1-2; D possibly corresponds to TRBD1 (5 bases). This CDR3 contains 13 residues. Germline assignment: CDR1 SGDLS and CDR2 YYNGEE. V dropped 1 base and J dropped 2 bases, with 6 bases sitting between them.

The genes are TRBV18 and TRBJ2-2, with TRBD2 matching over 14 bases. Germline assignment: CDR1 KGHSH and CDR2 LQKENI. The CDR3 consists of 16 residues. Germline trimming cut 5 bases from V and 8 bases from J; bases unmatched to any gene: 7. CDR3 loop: CASSASGTSGSGELFF. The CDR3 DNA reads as TGTGCCAGCTCAGCCTCCGGGACTAGCGGGAGTGGGGAGCTGTTTTTT.

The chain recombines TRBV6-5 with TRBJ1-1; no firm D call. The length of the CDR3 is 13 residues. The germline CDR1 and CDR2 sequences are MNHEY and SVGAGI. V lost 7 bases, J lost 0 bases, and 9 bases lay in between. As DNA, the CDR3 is TGTGCCAGCACTTCTCGGTTGAACACTGAAGCTTTCTTT. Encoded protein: CASTSRLNTEAFF.

The chain's CDR3 is CAWSPHTGYEQYF. The CDR3 DNA reads TGTGCCTGGAGCCCTCATACGGGATACGAGCAGTACTTC. The V gene is TRBV30, the J gene TRBJ2-7; tentatively, D is TRBD2 (5 bases). From germline, CDR1 is GTSNPN and CDR2 SVGIG (reference sequence). The CDR3 runs 13 residues. With 3 bases removed from V and 4 bases from J, the gap between germline ends came to 13 bases.

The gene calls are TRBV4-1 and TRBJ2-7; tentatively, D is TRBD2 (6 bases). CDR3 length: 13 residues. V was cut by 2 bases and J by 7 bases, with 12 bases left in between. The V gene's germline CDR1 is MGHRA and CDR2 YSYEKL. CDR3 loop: CASSQLQRGEQYF. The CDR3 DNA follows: TGCGCCAGCAGCCAACTACAACGGGGGGAGCAGTACTTC.

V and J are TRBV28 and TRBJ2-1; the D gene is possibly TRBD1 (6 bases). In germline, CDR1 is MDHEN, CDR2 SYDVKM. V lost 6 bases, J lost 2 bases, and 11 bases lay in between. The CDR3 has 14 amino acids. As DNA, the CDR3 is TGTGCCAGCAGAGTGGGGGCCACCTACAATGAGCAGTTCTTC. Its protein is CASRVGATYNEQFF.

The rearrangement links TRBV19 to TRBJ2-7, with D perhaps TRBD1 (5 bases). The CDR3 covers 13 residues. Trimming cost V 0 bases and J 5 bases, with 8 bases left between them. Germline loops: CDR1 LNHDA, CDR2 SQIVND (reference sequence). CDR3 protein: CASSIDRVDEQYF. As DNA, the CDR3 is TGTGCCAGTAGTATAGACAGGGTGGACGAGCAGTACTTC.

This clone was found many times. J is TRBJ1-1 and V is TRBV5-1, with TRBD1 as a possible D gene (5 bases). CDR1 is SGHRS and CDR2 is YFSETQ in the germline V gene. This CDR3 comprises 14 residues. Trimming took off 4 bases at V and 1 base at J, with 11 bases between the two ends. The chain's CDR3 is CASSRTGENTEAFF. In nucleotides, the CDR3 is TGCGCCAGCAGCCGTACAGGTGAGAACACTGAAGCTTTCTTT.

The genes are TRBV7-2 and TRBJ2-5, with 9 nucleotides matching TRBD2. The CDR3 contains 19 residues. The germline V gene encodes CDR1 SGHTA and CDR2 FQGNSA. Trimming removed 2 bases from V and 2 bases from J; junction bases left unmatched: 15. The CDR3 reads CASSLISWGLAGLQETQYF. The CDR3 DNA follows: TGTGCCAGCAGCTTAATCAGCTGGGGGCTAGCGGGACTGCAAGAGACCCAGTACTTC.

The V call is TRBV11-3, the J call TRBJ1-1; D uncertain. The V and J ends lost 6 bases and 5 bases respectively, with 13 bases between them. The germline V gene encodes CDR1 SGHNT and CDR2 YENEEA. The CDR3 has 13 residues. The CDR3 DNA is TGTGCCAGCAGTCTCGATATGGAGACTGAAGCTTTCTTT. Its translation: CASSLDMETEAFF.

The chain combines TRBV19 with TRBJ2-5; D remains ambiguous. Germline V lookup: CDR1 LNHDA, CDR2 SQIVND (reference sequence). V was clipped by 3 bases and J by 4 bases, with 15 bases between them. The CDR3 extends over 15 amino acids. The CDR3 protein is CASSISNTPRETQYF. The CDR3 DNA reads TGTGCCAGTAGTATTTCGAACACCCCCCGAGAGACCCAGTACTTC.